This T cell receptor (beta chain) appears in the sequencing data of a study of blood T cell repertoires in COVID-19. Overall study context: Sources were T cells, B-cell-depleted T cells, or PBMCs; the material itself was cDNA or gDNA.

Authors' analysis steps: The assay estimated nucleated cells by amplifying reference gene primers. The assay was immunoSEQ multiplex PCR, and TCRdb's table has in-frame clones only and misses some. The DNA gave D and trimming, while V, J and clone size come from that table. The sample lists around 250,000 clones, 88% seen once, with around 0.67% in the top ten. The CDR3 extends over 18 amino acids. The germline gives CDR1 SGHRS, CDR2 YFSETQ. V was pared by 4 bases and J by 6 bases, with 25 bases between. Sequencing was carried out using peripheral blood. This rearrangement joins TRBV5-1 to TRBJ2-2; weak D call: TRBD2 (7 bases). This TCR was sampled from a human donor in a cohort sampled during active COVID-19. CDR3 sequence reads: CASSPWGRLRGPPGELFF. The CDR3 DNA reads as TGCGCCAGCAGCCCCTGGGGGAGGCTGCGGGGGCCCCCCGGGGAGCTGTTTTTT.